What follows is one TCR beta chain and its context. Researchers isolated at least 7 million PBMCs per sample. At least 6 micrograms of total RNA were extracted per sample. A sample-barcoded 5' primer and a J-beta primer mix were used in a second PCR of about 7 to 11 cycles. TCRdb reprocessed the 5' RACE reads via MiXCR and lists one record per CDR3 protein. Of 1.5 million to 1.8 million distinct CDR3 sequences listed, 35% to 45% are singletons. The germline CDR1 and CDR2 sequences are MGHRA and YSYEKL. This CDR3 is 14 amino acids long. Trimming removed 3 bases from V and 3 bases from J, with 9 bases in between. The data stem from a study of blood T cells in healthy people across ages.

V and J are TRBV4-1 and TRBJ2-1; D is uncertain. The sample taken for sequencing was blood. The receptor was isolated from a woman aged 18-29 years in good health. The CDR3 loop reads CASSQAVLYNEQFF. Here the CDR3 DNA reads TGCGCCAGCAGCCAGGCTGTTCTCTACAATGAGCAGTTCTTC.